This T cell receptor beta chain comes out of a study of CD8+ T cells in alopecia areata. Across the whole study: Tofacitinib lasted 6 to 18 months, then 6 months off drug.

Investigators isolated RNA and reverse transcribed it into cDNA to act as the sequencing template. TCRdb's copy holds only in-frame clones and misses some; the assay was immunoSEQ multiplex PCR. The sample lists about 200,000 clones; roughly 60% were seen once. As for treatment: oral pan-JAK inhibitor, 5-10 mg twice daily. The CDR3 consists of 14 residues. Germline CDR1 SGHDT, CDR2 YYEEEE. The J segment lost 5 bases and the V segment lost 4 bases, leaving 8 bases of the junction unmatched. Here the sequenced sample was CD4+ T cells sorted from blood, taken at week 24, from a patient treated with tofacitinib. V gene TRBV5-6 combines with J gene TRBJ2-7; 8 positions agree with TRBD1. This receptor was taken from a human donor with alopecia areata. CDR3 DNA: TGTGCCAGCAGCCCCGGACAGGGTAGCGACGAGCAGTACTTC. It translates to CASSPGQGSDEQYF.